This T cell receptor (beta chain) was found in a study of read filtering for tumor transcriptome and immune sequencing. CDR1 SGHVS and CDR2 FQNEAQ come from the germline V gene. The CDR3 runs to 14 residues. The germline V and J ends were trimmed by 4 bases and 6 bases, with 13 bases remaining between them. Molecular barcoded adaptors covering alpha/delta and beta/gamma chains were used on around 370 ng RNA. Each CDR3 protein gets one entry after TCRdb re-called the reads with MiXCR. The sample gives about 90,000 distinct CDR3 sequences, around 12% of which show up once; 15% is in the top ten. Ten or more counts support this clonotype.

This TCR was recovered from a donor aged 40 or over with multiple myeloma. V usage is TRBV7-8 and J usage is TRBJ2-1, with D perhaps TRBD1 or TRBD2 (5 bases each). Sequences were obtained from a population of CD138-negative cells sorted from bone marrow. In nucleotides, the CDR3 is TGTGCCAGCAGCTCTGGGGGAGCAGGCAATGAGCAGTTCTTC. Translated: CASSSGGAGNEQFF. The full variable domain, with the rest looked up from reference TRBV7-8 and TRBJ2-1, is GAGVSQSPRYKVAKRGQDVALRCDPISGHVSLFWYQQALGQGPEFLTYFQNEAQLDKSGLPSDRFFAERPEGSVSTLKIQRTQQEDSAVYLCASSSGGAGNEQFFGPGTRLTVL.